The 15 T cell receptor beta chains listed next were all sequenced from one sample in a study of blood T cell repertoires in COVID-19. Method: immunoSEQ multiplex PCR; TCRdb's copy keeps in-frame clones and lacks some. The data contain about 120,000 clones, around nine tenths of them singletons. Source material: peripheral blood. The receptors here all came from a woman in her 70s with COVID-19, enrolled during active disease.

The V and J genes are TRBV14 and TRBJ2-1; D remains unclear. The CDR3 is 14 residues long. Germline values: CDR1 SGHDN, CDR2 FVKESK. The V end lost 1 base, the J end lost 2 bases, and 6 bases lay between the germline ends. CDR3 loop: CASSQGGPYNEQFF. Here the CDR3 DNA reads TGTGCCAGCAGCCAAGGAGGCCCCTACAATGAGCAGTTCTTC. Full variable domain (rest looked up from reference TRBV14 and TRBJ2-1): EAGVTQFPSHSVIEKGQTVTLRCDPISGHDNLYWYRRVMGKEIKFLLHFVKESKQDESGMPNNRFLAERTGGTYSTLKVQPAELEDSGVYFCASSQGGPYNEQFFGPGTRLTVL.

In this sample, this clone turned up a few times. The V call is TRBV5-1, the J call TRBJ1-2; 8 bases fit TRBD1. With V trimmed by 3 bases and J by 6 bases, 7 bases remained unmatched. CDR1 SGHRS and CDR2 YFSETQ come from the germline V gene. CDR3 length: 14 residues. CDR3 DNA: TGCGCCAGCAGCTCCTTGACAGGGGAGGATGGCTACACCTTC. It yields the protein CASSSLTGEDGYTF.

This chain connects TRBV19 to TRBJ2-7, with D possibly TRBD2 on 6 matching bases. The CDR3 is 17 amino acids. The germline V gene encodes CDR1 LNHDA and CDR2 SQIVND (reference sequence). V lost 4 bases, J lost 7 bases, and 26 bases lay in between. This CDR3 is CASSTYSGSGRSDEQYF. The CDR3 nucleotides are TGTGCCAGTAGTACATACTCGGGGTCAGGGAGGTCGGATGAGCAGTACTTC.

This chain connects TRBV2 to TRBJ1-6; 9 bases align to TRBD1. The V gene end was trimmed by 8 bases and the J gene end by 13 bases; junction bases not matched to a gene: 18. The CDR3 contains 16 residues. Per the germline V gene, CDR1 is SNHLY and CDR2 is FYNNEI. The CDR3 region is CASCEDRDRDSKPLHF. The CDR3, as DNA: TGTGCCAGCTGCGAGGACCGGGACAGGGATTCGAAGCCCCTCCACTTT.

The genes are TRBV3-1 (or the pseudogene TRBV3-2) and TRBJ2-1; 11 bases are shared with TRBD2. V dropped 2 bases and J dropped 3; count of bases not matched to a gene: 3. Germline V gives CDR1 LGHDT, CDR2 YNNKEL (reference sequence). This CDR3 is built from 16 residues. The CDR3 coding sequence is TGTGCCAGCAGCCAACTGGGACTAGCGGACTACAATGAGCAGTTCTTC. Residues: CASSQLGLADYNEQFF.

The chain employs TRBV5-4 and TRBJ1-1; D gene unclear. The V end was cut by 4 bases, the J end by 0 bases, with 10 bases between. Germline V lookup: CDR1 SGHNT, CDR2 YYREEE (reference sequence). The CDR3 length is 14 residues. The CDR3 region has the DNA TGTGCCAGCAGCGCCACGACACTGAACACTGAAGCTTTCTTT. Amino acid sequence: CASSATTLNTEAFF.

The chain uses TRBV3-1 (or the pseudogene TRBV3-2) and TRBJ2-1; 9 nucleotides match TRBD2. This CDR3 region has 16 residues. CDR1 is LGHDT and CDR2 is YNNKEL in the germline V gene (reference sequence). The V segment lost 4 bases and the J segment 1 base; nucleotides outside the gene matches: 5. The CDR3 reads CASSLGGRGSYNEQFF. CDR3 nucleotide sequence: TGTGCCAGCAGCCTAGGCGGGAGGGGATCCTACAATGAGCAGTTCTTC.

V is TRBV5-6 and J is TRBJ2-7; 9 bases are shared with TRBD1. J lost 7 bases, V lost 4 bases, and 12 bases had no gene match. Germline CDR1 and CDR2: SGHDT and YYEEEE. This CDR3 region has 15 residues. The CDR3 DNA reads TGTGCCAGCAGCACCCGGACAGGGGCGGGTTGGGAGCAGTACTTC. It translates to CASSTRTGAGWEQYF. The full variable domain, rest sourced from reference TRBV5-6 and TRBJ2-7, is DAGVTQSPTHLIKTRGQQVTLRCSPKSGHDTVSWYQQALGQGPQFIFQYYEEEERQRGNFPDRFSGHQFPNYSSELNVNALLLGDSALYLCASSTRTGAGWEQYFGPGTRLTVT.

V gene TRBV24-1 combines with J gene TRBJ2-3; D ambiguous. CDR1 KGHDR and CDR2 SFDVKD come from the germline V gene. CDR3 size: 13 residues. V lost 5 bases to trimming and J lost 1 base, with 6 bases between them. In nucleotides, the CDR3 is TGTGCCACCAGTGTGTCGGGCACAGATACGCAGTATTTT. It translates to CATSVSGTDTQYF.

The V call is TRBV5-6, the J call TRBJ1-3; 8 bases fit TRBD1. The CDR3 is 18 residues long. Germline V lookup: CDR1 SGHDT, CDR2 YYEEEE. Trimming took 0 bases from V and 1 from J; bases not matched to a gene: 9. CDR3 bases: TGTGCCAGCAGCTTGGTTTCCTTTGACAGGGGATCTGGAAACACCATATATTTT. It translates to CASSLVSFDRGSGNTIYF.

The chain has TRBV7-2 and TRBJ1-2; 7 bases fit TRBD1. Germline loops: CDR1 SGHTA, CDR2 FQGNSA. The CDR3 spans 15 residues. Unmatched junction bases numbered 12, after V lost 4 bases and J lost 7 bases. For the CDR3, the DNA is TGTGCCAGCAGCTCCTCCTCTGGACAGGCTGGTGGCTACACCTTC. Protein product: CASSSSSGQAGGYTF.

V gene TRBV7-9 combines with J gene TRBJ2-3; 14 bases match TRBD2. The V segment lost 2 bases and the J segment 1 base; nucleotides outside the gene matches: 5. The CDR3 has 18 residues. Germline V CDR1 and CDR2: SEHNR, FQNEAQ (reference sequence). The CDR3: CASSLRLAGGRRTDTQYF. The CDR3 nucleotides read TGTGCCAGCAGCTTACGACTAGCGGGGGGGCGCCGCACAGATACGCAGTATTTT.

This rearrangement joins TRBV28 to TRBJ1-2, with a weak D call TRBD1 (5 bases). The V end was cut by 3 bases, the J end by 3 bases, with 11 bases between. The CDR3 runs 14 residues. Per the germline V gene, CDR1 is MDHEN and CDR2 is SYDVKM. CDR3 protein: CASSFAGRDYGYTF. CDR3 nucleotides: TGTGCCAGCAGTTTCGCAGGGCGCGACTATGGCTACACCTTC.

This rearrangement joins TRBV5-1 to TRBJ1-2, with 10 positions matching TRBD1. This CDR3 comprises 15 residues. Germline CDR1 and CDR2: SGHRS and YFSETQ. The J segment lost 2 bases and the V segment lost 4 bases, leaving 5 bases of the junction unmatched. CDR3 nucleotide sequence: TGCGCCAGCAGCATAGGGACAGGGGCCAACTATGGCTACACCTTC. Protein sequence: CASSIGTGANYGYTF.

Comment on this clone: Distinct nucleotide sequences in the sample also encode this CDR3. This chain connects TRBV2 to TRBJ2-7; TRBD1 matches 7 bases. Germline values: CDR1 SNHLY, CDR2 FYNNEI. The CDR3 is 14 amino acids. J gave up 3 bases and V 5 bases, and 7 bases lay outside the gene matches. This CDR3 reads CASSSQGSSYEQYF. For the CDR3, the DNA is TGTGCCAGCAGTTCACAGGGGTCAAGCTACGAGCAGTACTTC.